Below, one T cell receptor (beta chain) is given with its context. Its binding antigen is unknown. No base quality information exists; no much larger clone differs at one position. Library preparation employed 5' RACE. Sequenced on an Illumina HiSeq 2500. A second roughly 7 to 11 cycle PCR used a sample-barcoded 5' primer and a J-beta primer mix. A unique molecular identifier was introduced onto each TCR beta cDNA molecule by a template-switch 5' adaptor carrying 12 random nucleotides. At least 3 million CDR3-containing paired-end reads were obtained from each sample. First-strand cDNA was synthesized from all RNA with the Mint cDNA synthesis kit, primed by a TRBC-specific oligonucleotide. Following uracil-DNA glycosylase treatment, all cDNA underwent a first 18-cycle PCR with the universal primers M1SS and BC2_uni_R. On the authors' methods: Normalization of each sample was performed by random selection of 1 million high-quality reads, each carrying a distinct molecular identifier. Reads with shared molecular identifiers were discarded instead of being binned into consensus sequences. MiTCR, run with a Q25 quality threshold and the strictest error-elimination algorithm, handled CDR3 identification, clonotype clustering and error correction. A nonparametric unseen species model with Euler transformation was used to estimate a lower bound on total TCR beta diversity. TCRdb reprocessed the public reads (quality trimming at Q25 with fastp, clone calling with MiXCR) and kept in-frame beta chains. CDR3 protein sequences are deduplicated, and each keeps its most common genes and DNA. TCRdb's processing, not the authors', yielded these V and J calls. Within this sample are approximately 940,000 distinct CDR3 sequences, with around 46% of them counted one time only. The ten largest clones capture around an eighth of the sample.

The data were taken from a study of blood T cells in healthy people across ages (dated by TCRdb to about 2015). About the study as a whole: In model experiments, roughly one uniquely barcoded TCR beta cDNA molecule per two T cells was captured by template switching. Using deep sequencing normalized with unique cDNA molecular identifiers, the study measured how TCR beta repertoire diversity changes with age. The donors were divided into four age groups: young (average approximately 17 years), middle-aged (around 41), aged (62) and long-lived (nearly 85). Donors of different ages were randomly distributed across sequencing lanes to avoid experimental bias. The study analyzed two additional independent replicas of 1 million unique cDNA reads from the same blood draw for two donors, one aged 18 to 30 and one aged 80 or older. General findings and caveats noted by the study authors: Donor CMV infection status was unknown, potentially confounding age-related changes in expanded clonotypes. Estimates of total diversity from one million sequenced T cells were regarded as lower bounds and underestimates. Compared with the aged group, the long-lived group had more naive CD4+ T cells, fewer expanded clones and increased TCR diversity, suggesting age selection. Because profiling used bulk unsorted PBMCs, naive and antigen-experienced compartments could not be compared conclusively. As age increased, observed TCR beta diversity per million T cells dropped in a roughly linear way, and a significant reduction was already evident by age about 36. The percentage of naive T cells measured by flow cytometry correlated strongly with observed TCR beta diversity.

Its CDR3 holds 15 amino acids, cysteine through phenylalanine. Only CDR3 DNA remains: 45 bases, in frame from the first base. V is pruned by 6 bases and J by 3 bases, leaving 6 bases of the junction without a gene match. Donors were roughly 40 systemically healthy Caucasian individuals from Russia aged roughly 6 to 100 years. Each donor gave ten milliliters of peripheral blood, collected into EDTA-treated Vacutainer tubes. Ficoll-Paque density-gradient centrifugation was used to isolate PBMCs, with at least 6.5 million obtained per sample. Total RNA, at least 6 micrograms per sample, was extracted from PBMCs with Trizol reagent. Naive CD45RAhigh/CD27high T cell percentages were measured by flow cytometry on a PBMC aliquot from every donor.

The chain joins TRBV12-3 or TRBV12-4 to TRBJ2-2, and TRBD2 matches 8 of the central bases. The receptor was isolated from a man aged 25 to 40 in good health. Sequences were obtained from blood. The DNA reads as follows: TGTGCCAGCAGCCCGGGGGGGACTCACACCGGGGAGCTGTTTTTT. It is translated as CASSPGGTHTGELFF.